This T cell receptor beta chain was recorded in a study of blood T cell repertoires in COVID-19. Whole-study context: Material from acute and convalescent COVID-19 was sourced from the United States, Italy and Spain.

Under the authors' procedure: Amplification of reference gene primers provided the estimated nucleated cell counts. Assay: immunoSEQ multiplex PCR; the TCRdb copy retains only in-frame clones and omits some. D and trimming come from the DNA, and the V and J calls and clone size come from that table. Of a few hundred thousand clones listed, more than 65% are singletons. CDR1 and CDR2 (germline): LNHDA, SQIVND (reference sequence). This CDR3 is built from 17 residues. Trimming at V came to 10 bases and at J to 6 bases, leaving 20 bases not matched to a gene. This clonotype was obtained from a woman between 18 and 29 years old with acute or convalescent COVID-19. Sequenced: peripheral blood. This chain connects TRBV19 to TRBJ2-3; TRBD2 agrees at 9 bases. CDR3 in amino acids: CATKKTGSGGSRDTQYF. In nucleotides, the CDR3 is TGTGCCACCAAAAAAACAGGAAGCGGGGGGAGCAGGGATACGCAGTATTTT.